This TCR beta chain originates from a study of CD8 T cells in ankylosing spondylitis. This clonotype has a single count. The antigen remains unidentified. A read error may produce the germline difference seen at one junction end. In germline, CDR1 is SGHDT, CDR2 YYEEEE. There are 15 residues in the CDR3. In TCRdb, the 5' RACE reads were re-called with MiXCR into one record per CDR3 protein. The sample gives around 330,000 distinct CDR3 sequences, 11% of which show up once; roughly 9.2% is in the top ten. Study-level points and caveats: A subset of motif variants has previously been described in the synovial fluid and blood of reactive arthritis.

V usage is TRBV5-6 and J usage is TRBJ2-5; 12 bases map to TRBD2. Material for sequencing was blood, either unsorted or a sorted T cell fraction (not recorded which). This clonotype originated in a female donor with ankylosing spondylitis or in good health (not recorded which). In DNA form, the CDR3 reads TGTGCCACCAGCTTGGTTGGACTAGCGGGGGAGACCCAGTACTTC. Residues: CATSLVGLAGETQYF. Looking up the rest from reference TRBV5-6 and TRBJ2-5 gives the full variable domain: DAGVTQSPTHLIKTRGQQVTLRCSPKSGHDTVSWYQQALGQGPQFIFQYYEEEERQRGNFPDRFSGHQFPNYSSELNVNALLLGDSALYLCATSLVGLAGETQYFGPGTRLLVL.